The 12 T cell receptor beta chains in this list originate from one sample, sequenced in a study of T cell repertoires in cytomegalovirus infection. One entry per CDR3 protein, called by TCRdb with MiXCR from the reads. The sample includes 750,000 to 900,000 distinct CDR3 sequences, under 35% of them seen just once. For these TCRs, the target antigens are not known. The sample consisted of cultured CD8+ T cells from PBMCs, taken from culture after CMV antigen stimulation. These receptor sequences come from a human donor in good health (CMV status not recorded). Some clones in this sample may be carry-over from other donors' samples.

In its sample, this clonotype was seen a few times. J is TRBJ2-1 and V is TRBV11-3; D possibly corresponds to TRBD1 (5 bases). Trimming stripped 5 bases from V and 5 bases from J, with 22 bases between. Germline CDR1 is SGHNT and CDR2 is YENEEA. This CDR3 has 17 amino acids. The CDR3 DNA follows: TGTGCCAGCAGCGGATATAGCAGGGTCTCCGGGCACAATGAGCAGTTCTTC. Translation: CASSGYSRVSGHNEQFF.

The CDR3 nucleotides are TGTGCCAGCAGTTTAAGCAGGGTTGATGGCTACACCTTC. Protein sequence: CASSLSRVDGYTF. The J gene is TRBJ1-2, the V gene TRBV27; TRBD1 might be the D (5 bases). Germline V gives CDR1 MNHEY, CDR2 SMNVEV (reference sequence). The V gene lost 2 bases and the J gene lost 6 bases, with 10 bases spanning the gap. The length of the CDR3 is 13 residues.

This chain uses TRBV4-3 with TRBJ2-1; TRBD2 might be the D (6 bases). CDR1 LGHNA and CDR2 YSLEER come from the germline V gene. V dropped 2 bases and J dropped 3 bases, with 11 bases sitting between them. The CDR3 runs 15 residues. The DNA of the CDR3 is TGCGCCAGCAGCCAACTCGGGGGAAACTACAATGAGCAGTTCTTC. Encoded protein: CASSQLGGNYNEQFF.

The genes are TRBV6-5 and TRBJ1-5; the D is unclear. V was pared by 2 bases and J by 0 bases, with 14 bases between. Per the germline V gene, CDR1 is MNHEY and CDR2 is SVGAGI. The CDR3 covers 17 residues. The CDR3 loop is CASSYLPPRNSNQPQHF. In DNA form, the CDR3 reads TGTGCCAGCAGTTACCTCCCCCCAAGGAATAGCAATCAGCCCCAGCATTTT.

This chain uses TRBV10-3 with TRBJ2-2; D is unresolved. The CDR3 sequence is 12 residues long. The V gene's germline CDR1 is ENHRY and CDR2 SYGVKD. V was clipped by 6 bases and J by 6 bases, with 8 bases between them. The CDR3 protein is CAIRYTAGELFF. The CDR3 bases are TGTGCCATCAGGTACACAGCCGGGGAGCTGTTTTTT.

Of note for this clonotype: Given a much more abundant clone one base away, this may be a read error. The rearrangement joins TRBV7-9 to TRBJ2-5; TRBD1 matches 8 bases. The junction had 8 bases not matched to a gene; V was cut back by 2 bases and J by 6 bases. CDR3 length: 15 amino acids. Germline values: CDR1 SEHNR, CDR2 FQNEAQ (reference sequence). In DNA, the CDR3 is TGTGCCAGCAGCTTAAGCAGGGGGCCGTCGAAGACCCAGTACTTC. Its translation is CASSLSRGPSKTQYF.

This clonotype was observed a few times. The chain joins TRBV7-3 to TRBJ2-6; no clear D. CDR1 is SGHTA, CDR2 FQGTGA, per germline. The CDR3 runs 17 residues. V lost 2 bases and J lost 0, with 11 bases in between. CDR3 residues: CASSLEVLSSGANVLTF. Written as DNA, the CDR3 is TGTGCCAGCAGCTTAGAGGTCTTGAGCTCTGGGGCCAACGTCCTGACTTTC. The full variable domain, its missing parts supplied by reference TRBV7-3 and TRBJ2-6, is GAGVSQTPSNKVTEKGKYVELRCDPISGHTALYWYRQSLGQGPEFLIYFQGTGAADDSGLPNDRFFAVRPEGSVSTLKIQRTERGDSAVYLCASSLEVLSSGANVLTFGAGSRLTVL.

This clonotype was counted between two and nine times. The V call is TRBV12-3 or TRBV12-4, the J call TRBJ2-1, with 7 nucleotides matching TRBD1. CDR3 length equals 13 residues. V trimming: 7 bases; J trimming: 9 bases; junction bases outside the gene matches: 9. DNA for the CDR3: TGTGCCAGCAAGACAGGGTCTAGGGGTGAGCAGTTCTTC. Its protein is CASKTGSRGEQFF.

The chain couples TRBV27 to TRBJ2-7; 8 bases fit TRBD1. Unmatched junction bases numbered 8, after V lost 5 bases and J lost 5 bases. The germline V gene has CDR1 MNHEY and CDR2 SMNVEV (reference sequence). There are 14 residues in the CDR3. The CDR3 DNA is TGTGCCAGCAGTCCGCGGACAGGGATCGACGAGCAGTACTTC. Translation: CASSPRTGIDEQYF.

There are a few counts of this clonotype. V is TRBV6-1 and J is TRBJ2-7; the D is unclear. V gave up 5 bases and J gave up 2 bases, with 10 bases separating them. The CDR3 is made up of 13 amino acids. Per germline, CDR1 MNHNS and CDR2 SASEGT. This CDR3 is CASSSPDTYEQYV. The CDR3 nucleotides read TGTGCCAGCAGTTCGCCCGATACCTACGAGCAGTACGTC.

The rearrangement joins TRBV5-4 to TRBJ1-2; D perhaps matches TRBD1 (6 bases). Germline V gene data show CDR1 as SGHNT and CDR2 as YYREEE (reference sequence). This CDR3 region has 14 residues. Trimming left V 1 base short and J 4 bases short, with 11 bases between. Here the CDR3 reads CASSLSGASYGYTF. CDR3 nucleotide sequence: TGTGCCAGCAGCTTGTCGGGGGCTTCCTATGGCTACACCTTC.

The rearrangement joins TRBV5-3 to TRBJ2-7; D call uncertain. TRBV5-3 qualifies as an ORF whose function is uncertain. The germline V and J ends were trimmed by 8 bases and 2 bases, with 14 bases remaining between them. The length of the CDR3 is 13 residues. The CDR3 loop reads CASRSAGTYEQYV. The CDR3, as DNA: TGTGCCAGCAGATCCGCCGGAACCTACGAGCAGTACGTC.